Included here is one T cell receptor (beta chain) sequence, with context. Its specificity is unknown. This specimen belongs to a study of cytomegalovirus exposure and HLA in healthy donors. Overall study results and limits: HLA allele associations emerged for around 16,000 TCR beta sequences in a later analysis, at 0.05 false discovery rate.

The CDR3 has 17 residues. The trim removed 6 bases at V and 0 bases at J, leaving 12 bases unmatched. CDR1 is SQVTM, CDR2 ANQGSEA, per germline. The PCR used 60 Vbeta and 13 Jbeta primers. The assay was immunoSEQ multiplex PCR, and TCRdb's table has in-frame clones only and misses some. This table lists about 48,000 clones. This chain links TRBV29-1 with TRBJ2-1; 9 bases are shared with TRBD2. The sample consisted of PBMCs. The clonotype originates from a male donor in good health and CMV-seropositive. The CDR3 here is CSVPGTSSSSSYNEQFF. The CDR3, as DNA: TGCAGCGTCCCCGGGACTAGCTCGTCGAGCTCCTACAATGAGCAGTTCTTC.